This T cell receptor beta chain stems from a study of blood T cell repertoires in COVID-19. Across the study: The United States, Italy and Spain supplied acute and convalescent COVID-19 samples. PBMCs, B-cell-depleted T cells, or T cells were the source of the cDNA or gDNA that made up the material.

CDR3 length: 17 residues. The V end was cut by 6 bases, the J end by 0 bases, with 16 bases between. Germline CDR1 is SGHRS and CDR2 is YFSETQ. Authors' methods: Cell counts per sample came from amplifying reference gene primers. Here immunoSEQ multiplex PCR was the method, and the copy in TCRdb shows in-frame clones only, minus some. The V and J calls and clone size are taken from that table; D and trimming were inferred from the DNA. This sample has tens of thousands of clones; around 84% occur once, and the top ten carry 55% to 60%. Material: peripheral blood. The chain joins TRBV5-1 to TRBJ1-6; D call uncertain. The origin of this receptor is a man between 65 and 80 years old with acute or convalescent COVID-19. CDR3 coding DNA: TGCGCCAGCACCATAGACGATCCTAGCTCCTATAATTCACCCCTCCACTTT. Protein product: CASTIDDPSSYNSPLHF.